The rows below give T cell receptor beta chains drawn from one sample of a study of blood T cell repertoires in COVID-19. Libraries were prepared by immunoSEQ multiplex PCR; TCRdb keeps only in-frame clonotypes and omits some of them. The sample shows about 210,000 clones, less than 90% of them seen only once. The sample consisted of PBMCs or T cells enriched from blood (not recorded which). Source of these receptors: a woman aged 25 to 39 who had been exposed to COVID-19. Both conserved end residues are part of each CDR3. The D gene is left open where the match is weak. The listing skips clone size in some rows; elsewhere it reads once, few, many or a size class.

V,size,length,J,D,CDR3,DNA
TRBV7-6,-,15,TRBJ2-2,TRBD1,CASSLDRGYTGELFF,TGTGCCAGCAGTCTCGACAGGGGATACACCGGGGAGCTGTTTTTT
TRBV4-1,-,14,TRBJ1-5,-,CASSLPGRNQPQHF,TGCGCCAGCAGCCTGCCAGGGCGAAATCAGCCCCAGCATTTT
TRBV10-1,once,14,TRBJ2-7,-,CASSEAGIRNEQYF,TGCGCCAGCAGTGAGGCAGGGATAAGGAACGAGCAGTACTTC
TRBV29-1,-,13,TRBJ2-5,TRBD1,CSVVTGPTETQYF,TGCAGCGTCGTGACAGGGCCCACAGAGACCCAGTACTTC
TRBV14,-,17,TRBJ2-1,TRBD2,CASSHPQRDSSYNEQFF,TGTGCCAGCAGCCATCCTCAGCGGGATAGCTCCTACAATGAGCAGTTCTTC
TRBV7-9,-,13,TRBJ1-6,TRBD1,CASSATGGSPLHF,TGTGCCAGCAGTGCAACAGGGGGCTCACCCCTCCACTTT
TRBV4-1,few,16,TRBJ1-2,-,CASSQEEGVLNDGYTF,TGCGCCAGCAGCCAAGAGGAGGGAGTTCTAAACGACGGCTACACCTTC
TRBV7-9,-,14,TRBJ1-2,-,CASSLVGRVHGYTF,TGTGCCAGCAGCTTAGTTGGCAGGGTCCATGGCTACACCTTC
TRBV5-3,once,15,TRBJ2-7,-,CARSLNDRPYYEQYF,TGTGCCAGAAGCCTAAACGACAGGCCATACTACGAGCAGTACTTC
TRBV4-1,-,15,TRBJ2-7,-,CASSPPGTTSYEQYF,TGCGCCAGCAGCCCCCCCGGGACAACGTCCTACGAGCAGTACTTC
TRBV7-9,-,16,TRBJ1-5,TRBD1,CASSLLIGGVNQPQHF,TGTGCCAGCAGCCTTCTTATAGGGGGCGTCAATCAGCCCCAGCATTTT
TRBV7-2,-,13,TRBJ2-2,-,CASSSNSPGELFF,TGTGCCAGCAGCTCAAACAGTCCCGGGGAGCTGTTTTTT
TRBV30,-,12,TRBJ2-3,-,CAFDQGTDTQYF,TGTGCCTTCGATCAGGGCACAGATACGCAGTATTTT
TRBV19,-,10,TRBJ1-5,-,CARSPGPQHF,TGTGCCAGGTCACCCGGGCCCCAGCATTTT
TRBV7-2,-,14,TRBJ2-5,-,CASSSGNSWETQYF,TGTGCCAGCAGCTCGGGTAACTCTTGGGAGACCCAGTACTTC
TRBV10-1,-,17,TRBJ2-1,-,CASSLQFPSGSYNEQFF,TGCGCCAGCAGTCTGCAATTTCCGAGCGGATCCTACAATGAGCAGTTCTTC
TRBV4-1,-,15,TRBJ2-1,-,CASSQAGGAFYEQFF,TGCGCCAGCAGCCAAGCGGGGGGCGCGTTCTATGAGCAGTTCTTC
TRBV27,-,12,TRBJ1-1,-,CARGRGDTEAFF,TGTGCCAGGGGTAGAGGCGACACTGAAGCTTTCTTT
TRBV11-2,-,15,TRBJ1-3,-,CASSEGASSGNTIYF,TGTGCCAGCAGCGAAGGAGCCAGCTCTGGAAACACCATATATTTT
TRBV4-1,-,16,TRBJ2-7,TRBD2,CASSFGEGNSREEQYF,TGCGCCAGCAGTTTTGGGGAGGGAAACAGTCGGGAGGAGCAGTACTTC
TRBV9,few,16,TRBJ2-1,TRBD1,CASSARRDRVMNEQFF,TGTGCCAGCAGCGCCCGCCGGGACAGGGTTATGAATGAGCAGTTCTTC
TRBV18,-,14,TRBJ1-1,-,CASSSYLGETEAFF,TGTGCCAGCTCATCTTACCTCGGGGAAACTGAAGCTTTCTTT
TRBV9,-,14,TRBJ1-1,-,CASSVRALGTEAFF,TGTGCCAGCAGCGTGCGGGCATTGGGCACTGAAGCTTTCTTT
TRBV19,-,14,TRBJ1-2,-,CATLGGAPNFDYTF,TGTGCCACCTTAGGGGGGGCACCTAATTTCGACTACACCTTC
TRBV5-1,-,11,TRBJ2-7,-,CASSQGYEQYF,TGCGCCAGCAGTCAGGGATACGAGCAGTACTTC
TRBV5-4,-,14,TRBJ1-1,TRBD1,CASSITGGVDMAFF,TGTGCCAGCAGCATTACAGGGGGGGTCGACATGGCTTTCTTT
TRBV7-7,-,15,TRBJ2-2,TRBD1,CASSLRGPNTGELFF,TGTGCTAGCAGCTTAAGGGGGCCTAACACCGGGGAGCTGTTTTTT
TRBV4-1,-,13,TRBJ1-1,-,CASSHRGSPEAFF,TGCGCCAGCAGCCATAGGGGTAGCCCTGAAGCTTTCTTT
TRBV14,-,13,TRBJ1-6,-,CASSPFRGSPLHF,TGTGCCAGCAGCCCATTCAGGGGCTCACCCCTCCACTTT
TRBV11-2,-,15,TRBJ2-3,TRBD2,CASSTWTSGTDTQYF,TGTGCCAGCAGTACTTGGACTAGCGGGACAGATACGCAGTATTTT
TRBV4-1,-,13,TRBJ1-5,-,CASSQERFWPQHF,TGCGCCAGCAGCCAGGAGCGCTTTTGGCCCCAGCATTTT
TRBV2,-,15,TRBJ2-3,-,CASSDRGTLTDTQYF,TGTGCCAGCAGTGACCGGGGGACCCTCACAGATACGCAGTATTTT
TRBV7-3,-,15,TRBJ1-1,-,CASSFGGVDGTEAFF,TGTGCCAGCAGCTTTGGGGGGGTAGACGGCACTGAAGCTTTCTTT
TRBV11-2,once,15,TRBJ2-5,TRBD1,CASSYPGTAQETQYF,TGTGCCAGCAGCTACCCAGGGACAGCCCAAGAGACCCAGTACTTC
TRBV2,-,13,TRBJ1-5,-,CASSENTDQPQHF,TGTGCCAGCAGTGAAAATACGGATCAGCCCCAGCATTTT
TRBV5-5,-,15,TRBJ1-1,-,CASSWGHPIGTEAFF,TGTGCCAGCAGCTGGGGACACCCTATCGGAACTGAAGCTTTCTTT
TRBV4-3,-,14,TRBJ2-1,-,CASSQFRGTNEQFF,TGCGCCAGCAGCCAATTCCGGGGTACGAATGAGCAGTTCTTC
TRBV30,-,13,TRBJ1-1,-,CAWSGHMNTEAFF,TGTGCCTGGAGCGGACACATGAACACTGAAGCTTTCTTT
TRBV2,-,14,TRBJ1-2,-,CASSGTTDNYGYTF,TGTGCCAGCAGTGGAACGACAGATAACTATGGCTACACCTTC
TRBV4-3,-,16,TRBJ2-4,TRBD1,CASSQDAFLSGGIQYF,TGCGCCAGCAGCCAAGATGCGTTTCTGTCAGGGGGCATTCAGTACTTC
TRBV6-5,-,15,TRBJ2-3,TRBD2,CASSYTSGLTDTQYF,TGTGCCAGCAGTTACACTAGCGGGCTAACAGATACGCAGTATTTT
TRBV19,-,14,TRBJ1-2,TRBD1,CASCRDRDRAGYTF,TGTGCCAGCTGTCGGGACCGGGACAGGGCTGGCTACACCTTC
TRBV21-1,-,12,TRBJ1-1,-,CASTSRETEAFF,TGTGCCAGCACCTCAAGGGAGACTGAAGCTTTCTTT
TRBV4-3,-,14,TRBJ2-1,TRBD1,CASSPGQGYNEQFF,TGCGCCAGCAGCCCTGGACAGGGCTACAATGAGCAGTTCTTC
TRBV7-9,-,17,TRBJ2-7,TRBD1,CASSLVGGQAKSYEQYF,TGTGCCAGCAGCTTAGTAGGCGGACAGGCTAAGTCCTACGAGCAGTACTTC
TRBV24-1,few,12,TRBJ2-1,-,CATSDFLNEQFF,TGTGCCACCAGTGATTTTCTTAATGAGCAGTTCTTC
TRBV3-1/TRBV3-2,-,12,TRBJ2-1,TRBD2,CASSQVERGSVF,TGTGCCAGCAGCCAAGTTGAGCGGGGGTCAGTCTTC
TRBV19,once,15,TRBJ2-7,-,CASSPSRGLSDEQYF,TGTGCCAGTAGCCCCTCTCGAGGGTTGAGCGACGAGCAGTACTTC
TRBV6-5,once,13,TRBJ1-5,TRBD1,CAIQGGWGQPQHF,TGTGCCATCCAAGGGGGCTGGGGACAGCCCCAGCATTTT
TRBV24-1,-,13,TRBJ2-1,-,CAASRGLGDEQFF,TGTGCCGCATCGCGGGGGCTAGGGGATGAGCAGTTCTTC
TRBV11-2,few,14,TRBJ1-1,-,CASSPSAGWTEAFF,TGTGCCAGCAGCCCCTCCGCGGGTTGGACTGAAGCTTTCTTT
TRBV11-2,-,19,TRBJ1-2,TRBD1,CASSFSGLRTGGSGYGYTF,TGTGCCAGCAGCTTTAGTGGTCTACGGACAGGGGGTTCCGGCTATGGCTACACCTTC
TRBV28,-,19,TRBJ1-2,-,CASSLSLGRVSRHFYGYTF,TGTGCCAGCAGTTTATCCTTGGGCAGGGTCTCCCGACACTTCTATGGCTACACCTTC
TRBV30,-,11,TRBJ2-7,-,CAWMDSYEQYF,TGTGCCTGGATGGACAGCTACGAGCAGTACTTC
TRBV4-3,-,14,TRBJ1-1,-,CASSQESTTTEAFF,TGCGCCAGCAGCCAAGAGTCGACAACCACTGAAGCTTTCTTT
TRBV11-2,-,16,TRBJ2-7,-,CASSFWLVTAGYEQYF,TGTGCCAGCAGCTTTTGGTTAGTTACAGCGGGCTACGAGCAGTACTTC
TRBV25-1,once,16,TRBJ1-2,TRBD1,CASSEYRQGIDYGYTF,TGTGCCAGCAGTGAATATCGACAGGGAATCGACTATGGCTACACCTTC
TRBV2,medium-sized,14,TRBJ2-6,-,CARQGEVGANVLTF,TGTGCCAGGCAGGGCGAGGTTGGGGCCAACGTCCTGACTTTC
TRBV6-5,few,15,TRBJ1-3,-,CASRPTGGSGNTIYF,TGTGCCAGCAGACCGACAGGCGGCTCTGGAAACACCATATATTTT